These 3 T cell receptor beta chains were all obtained from the same sample, sequenced in a study of blood T cell repertoires in COVID-19. Using immunoSEQ multiplex PCR, the repertoire was profiled, and TCRdb retains in-frame clones only, with some absent. In the table there are 150,000 or so clones, roughly nine tenths of which are singletons. The sample was peripheral blood. The receptor source for this set is a man aged 18-30 years with COVID-19, enrolled during active disease.

The chain uses TRBV28 and TRBJ2-1, with D perhaps matching TRBD2 (5 bases). Trimming shortened V by 5 bases and J by 3 bases, and 8 bases separated the two germline ends. This CDR3 comprises 13 residues. Germline V gives CDR1 MDHEN, CDR2 SYDVKM. As DNA, the CDR3 is TGTGCCAGCAGTGACCGGGGCTACAATGAGCAGTTCTTC. As protein: CASSDRGYNEQFF.

The CDR3 loop is CASSLESGSTYEQYF. For the CDR3, the DNA is TGTGCCAGCAGCTTAGAATCCGGGTCGACCTACGAGCAGTACTTC. This sequence joins TRBV11-3 and TRBJ2-7; D remains unclear. The CDR3 is made up of 15 amino acids. Trimming shortened V by 0 bases and J by 2 bases, and 11 bases separated the two germline ends. Germline values: CDR1 SGHNT, CDR2 YENEEA.

The chain uses TRBV28 and TRBJ1-2, with D possibly matching TRBD1 (6 bases). The CDR3 is 14 amino acids. The germline V and J ends were trimmed by 4 bases and 5 bases, with 14 bases remaining between them. The germline V gene has CDR1 MDHEN and CDR2 SYDVKM. The CDR3 is CASSSDSAYYGYTF. The CDR3 region has the DNA TGTGCCAGCAGTTCGGACAGCGCCTATTATGGCTACACCTTC.